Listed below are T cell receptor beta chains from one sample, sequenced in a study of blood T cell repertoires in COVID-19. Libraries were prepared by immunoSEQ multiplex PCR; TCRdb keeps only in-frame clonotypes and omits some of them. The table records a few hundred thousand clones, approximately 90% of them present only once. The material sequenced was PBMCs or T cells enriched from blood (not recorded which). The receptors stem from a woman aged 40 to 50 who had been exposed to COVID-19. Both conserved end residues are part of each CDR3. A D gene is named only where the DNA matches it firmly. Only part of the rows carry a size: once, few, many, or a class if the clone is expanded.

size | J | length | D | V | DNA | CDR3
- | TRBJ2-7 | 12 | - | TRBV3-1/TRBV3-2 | TGTGCCAGCAGCCTTGGGGGGTACGAGCAGTACTTC | CASSLGGYEQYF
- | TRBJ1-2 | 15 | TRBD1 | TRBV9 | TGTGCCAGCAGCGTAGGGACAGGACAGGGGGATGGCTACACCTTC | CASSVGTGQGDGYTF
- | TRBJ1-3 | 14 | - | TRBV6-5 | TGTGCCAGCAGGGTAACCGGGTCCGGAAACACCATATATTTT | CASRVTGSGNTIYF
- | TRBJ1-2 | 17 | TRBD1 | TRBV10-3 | TGTGCCATCAGTGAGGATTGGACAGGCGGACGAAACTATGGCTACACCTTC | CAISEDWTGGRNYGYTF
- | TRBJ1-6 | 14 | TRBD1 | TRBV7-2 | TGTGCCAGCAGCCAGGGGGGATATAATTCACCCCTCCACTTT | CASSQGGYNSPLHF
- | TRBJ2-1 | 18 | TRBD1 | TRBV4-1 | TGCGCCAGCAGCCAAGGGTCAATTGCCGGGACAGGGATGGATGAGCAGTTCTTC | CASSQGSIAGTGMDEQFF
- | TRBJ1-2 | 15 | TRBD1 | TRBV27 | TGTGCCAGCAGTTTCTATACAGGGGGGATAACGGGCTACACCTTC | CASSFYTGGITGYTF
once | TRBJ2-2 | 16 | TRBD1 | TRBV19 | TGTGCCAGTAAATTTAAGGACAGGGGCTATAGCGGGGAGCTGTTTTTT | CASKFKDRGYSGELFF
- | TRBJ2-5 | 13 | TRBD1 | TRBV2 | TGTGCCAGCAGTGGGGACAGTCTCGAGACCCAGTACTTC | CASSGDSLETQYF
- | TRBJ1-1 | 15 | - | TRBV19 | TGTGCCAGTAGTGTACAGGGTTTCCCCCGAACCGAAGCTTTCTTT | CASSVQGFPRTEAFF
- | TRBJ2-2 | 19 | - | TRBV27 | TGTGCCAGCAGTTCCCGCATTCCCATGTTCGACAGAAACACCGGGGAGCTGTTTTTT | CASSSRIPMFDRNTGELFF
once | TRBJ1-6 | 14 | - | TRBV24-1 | TGTGCCACCAGTGAGGGGGGGTCCAATTCACCCCTCCACTTT | CATSEGGSNSPLHF
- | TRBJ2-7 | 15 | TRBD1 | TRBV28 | TGTGCCAGCAAGTTGGACAGGGGTCGGACCTACGAGCAGTACTTC | CASKLDRGRTYEQYF
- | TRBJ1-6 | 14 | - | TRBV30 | TGTGCCTGGGCTCCAAGGAGCTCGAATTCACCCCTCCACTTT | CAWAPRSSNSPLHF
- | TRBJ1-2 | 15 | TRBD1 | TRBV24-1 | TGTGCCACCAGTGAGGGACAGGTGAATGGCTATGGCTACACCTTC | CATSEGQVNGYGYTF
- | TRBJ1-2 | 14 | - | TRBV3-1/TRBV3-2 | TGTGCCAGCAGCCAAGGGTCTCGAGGCTATGGCTACACCTTC | CASSQGSRGYGYTF
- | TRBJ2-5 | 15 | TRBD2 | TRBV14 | TGTGCCAGCAGCCGAACCGGGACTAGCGAAGAGACCCAGTACTTC | CASSRTGTSEETQYF
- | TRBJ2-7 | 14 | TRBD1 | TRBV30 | TGTGCCTGGAATTACAGGGGGCGCTCCCATGAGCAGTACTTC | CAWNYRGRSHEQYF
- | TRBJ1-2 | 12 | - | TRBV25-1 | TGTGCCAGCAGTCTTACAGGCCATGGCTACACCTTC | CASSLTGHGYTF
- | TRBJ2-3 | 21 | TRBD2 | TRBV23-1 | TGCGCCAGCAGTCACCCGGAACTAGCGGAAGTCCACTGCACCCACACAGATACGCAGTATTTT | CASSHPELAEVHCTHTDTQYF
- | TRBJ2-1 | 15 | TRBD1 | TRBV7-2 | TGTGCCAGCAGCCCACCCGGGACAGGTATCAATGAGCAGTTCTTC | CASSPPGTGINEQFF
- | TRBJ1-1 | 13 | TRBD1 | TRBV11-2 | TGTGCCAGCAGATTCACAGGGGGCGGGGAAGCTTTCTTT | CASRFTGGGEAFF
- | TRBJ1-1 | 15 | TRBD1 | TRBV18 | TGTGCCAGCTCACCGGGACAGGGGGCGAACACTGAAGCTTTCTTT | CASSPGQGANTEAFF
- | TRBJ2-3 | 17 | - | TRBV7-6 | TGTGCCAGCAACCCTCGAATGACGGGGGGCACCACAGATACGCAGTATTTT | CASNPRMTGGTTDTQYF
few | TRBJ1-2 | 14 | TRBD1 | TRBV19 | TGTGCCACTTTTCACAGGGGTTTTGAGGGAGGCTACACCTTC | CATFHRGFEGGYTF
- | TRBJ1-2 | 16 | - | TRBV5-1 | TGCGCCAGCAGCGGTGGCGGGACTGTGACTAACTATGGCTACACCTTC | CASSGGGTVTNYGYTF
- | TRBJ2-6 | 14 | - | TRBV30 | TGTGCCTGGTCCAGGGAGGCTGGGGCCAACGTCCTGACTTTC | CAWSREAGANVLTF
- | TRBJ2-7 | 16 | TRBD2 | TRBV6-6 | TGTGCCAGCAGTTACGGGGGGACTAGCGGCTCCTACGAGCAGTACTTC | CASSYGGTSGSYEQYF
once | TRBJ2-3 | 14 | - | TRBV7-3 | TGTGCCAGCAGCTTAAGAGCGAGCACAGATACGCAGTATTTT | CASSLRASTDTQYF
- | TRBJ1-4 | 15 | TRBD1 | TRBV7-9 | TGTGCCAGCAGCTTAGAAACCAGGGGGATTGAAAAACTGTTTTTT | CASSLETRGIEKLFF
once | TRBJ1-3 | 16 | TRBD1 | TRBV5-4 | TGTGCCAGCAGCAACCCGGGACAGGCCTCTGGAAACACCATATATTTT | CASSNPGQASGNTIYF
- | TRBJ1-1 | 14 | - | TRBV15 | TGTGCCACCAGCAGGGGTGACAGGCCCACTGAAGCTTTCTTT | CATSRGDRPTEAFF
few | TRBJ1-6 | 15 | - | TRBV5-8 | TGTGCCAGCAGAGAATTAGTGGCAGGGCATTCACCCCTCCACTTT | CASRELVAGHSPLHF
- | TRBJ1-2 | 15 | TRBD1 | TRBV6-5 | TGTGCCAGCAGTTACTCGATCAGGGGGCCAGGGGGCTACACCTTC | CASSYSIRGPGGYTF
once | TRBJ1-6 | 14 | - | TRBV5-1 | TGCGCCAGCAGCTCAACAGGCCGTGAGTCACCCCTCCACTTT | CASSSTGRESPLHF
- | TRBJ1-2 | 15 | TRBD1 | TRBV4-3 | TGCGCCAGCAGCCAGCCCGGGACAGGGGACTATGGCTACACCTTC | CASSQPGTGDYGYTF
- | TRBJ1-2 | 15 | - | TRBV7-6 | TGTGCCAGCAGCCCTTCCGGAGGACTCAACTATGGCTACACCTTC | CASSPSGGLNYGYTF
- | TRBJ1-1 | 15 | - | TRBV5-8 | TGTGCCAGCAGCCAGGGCGACAGGTATTTCACTGAAGCTTTCTTT | CASSQGDRYFTEAFF
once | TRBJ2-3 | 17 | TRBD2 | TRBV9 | TGTGCCAGCAGCGTAGTTTCTCTAGCGGGGGGCACAGATACGCAGTATTTT | CASSVVSLAGGTDTQYF
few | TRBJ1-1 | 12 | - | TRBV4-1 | TGCGCCAGCAGCGAGGGGAACACTGAAGCTTTCTTT | CASSEGNTEAFF